The sequence of this T cell receptor (beta chain) was determined in a study of shared T cell receptors in the human thymus. V dropped 5 bases and J dropped 3; count of bases not matched to a gene: 15. CDR3 length: 19 amino acids. Germline loops: CDR1 SGHVS, CDR2 FNYEAQ. The repertoire was sequenced with immunoSEQ multiplex PCR; TCRdb's copy has only in-frame clones and lacks some. Of approximately 730,000 clones listed, approximately 85% are singletons. In addition, the sample was reused for a study of human thymus T cells. From that paper: It was from resections taken during corrective heart surgery that the thymus tissue came. Gene usage for V and J segments appeared biased in thymic and blood repertoires.

V is TRBV7-6 and J is TRBJ2-1; 11 bases agree with TRBD2. Sequencing was carried out using thymocytes. The clonotype was recovered from a girl under three years old with a congenital heart defect. Here the CDR3 reads CASSPLAGDFRLFYNEQFF. Written as DNA, the CDR3 is TGTGCCAGCAGCCCACTAGCGGGGGACTTCAGGTTGTTCTACAATGAGCAGTTCTTC. Together with reference TRBV7-6 and TRBJ2-1, the CDR3 gives the full variable domain: GAGVSQSPRYKVTKRGQDVALRCDPISGHVSLYWYRQALGQGPEFLTYFNYEAQQDKSGLPNDRFSAERPEGSISTLTIQRTEQRDSAMYRCASSPLAGDFRLFYNEQFFGPGTRLTVL.